This T cell receptor beta chain appears in the sequencing data of a study of STAT3 mutations in large granular lymphocyte leukemia. Overall study findings and caveats: In T-cell large granular lymphocyte leukemia, about half of patients showed multiple immunodominant subclonotypes.

In the case of this clone: No antigen is known for it.

Assay: immunoSEQ multiplex PCR; the TCRdb copy retains only in-frame clones and omits some. The table has about 12,000 clones, about 80% seen once. The germline CDR1 and CDR2 sequences are LGHNA and YNFKEQ. The V gene lost 0 bases and the J gene lost 7 bases, with 23 bases spanning the gap. The length of the CDR3 is 18 residues. V and J are TRBV4-2 and TRBJ2-3; tentatively, D is TRBD1 (5 bases). The specimen was peripheral blood mononuclear cells. This TCR derives from a man aged 60-69 years with T-cell large granular lymphocyte leukemia. Some clones in this sample may be carry-over from other donors' samples. This CDR3 reads CASSQEVSVDSTRNTQYF. The CDR3 DNA is TGTGCCAGCAGCCAAGAGGTCAGTGTCGACAGCACACGTAATACGCAGTATTTT.